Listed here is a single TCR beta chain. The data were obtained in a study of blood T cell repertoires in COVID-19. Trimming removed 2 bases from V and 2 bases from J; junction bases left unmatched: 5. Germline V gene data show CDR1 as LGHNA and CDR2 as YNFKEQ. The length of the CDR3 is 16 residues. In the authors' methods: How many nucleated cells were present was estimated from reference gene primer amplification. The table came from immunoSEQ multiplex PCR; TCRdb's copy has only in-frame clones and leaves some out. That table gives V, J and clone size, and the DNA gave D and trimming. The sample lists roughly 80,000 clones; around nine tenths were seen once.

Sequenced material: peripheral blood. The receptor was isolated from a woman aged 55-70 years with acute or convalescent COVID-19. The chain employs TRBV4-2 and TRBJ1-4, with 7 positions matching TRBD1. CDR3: CASSQRGGMTNEKLFF. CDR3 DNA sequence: TGTGCCAGCAGCCAAAGAGGGGGCATGACTAATGAAAAACTGTTTTTT.